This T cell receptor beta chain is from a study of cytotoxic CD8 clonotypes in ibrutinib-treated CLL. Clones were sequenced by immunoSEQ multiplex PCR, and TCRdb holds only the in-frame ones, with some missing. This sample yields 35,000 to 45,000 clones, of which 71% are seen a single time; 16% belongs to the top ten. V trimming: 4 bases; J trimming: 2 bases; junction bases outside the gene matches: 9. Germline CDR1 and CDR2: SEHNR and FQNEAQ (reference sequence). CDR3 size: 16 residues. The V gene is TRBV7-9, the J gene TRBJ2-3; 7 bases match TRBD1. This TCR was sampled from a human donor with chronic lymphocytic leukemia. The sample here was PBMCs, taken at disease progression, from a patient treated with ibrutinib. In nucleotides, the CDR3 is TGTGCCAGCAGCTCTAGCCCGGGACAGATCACAGATACGCAGTATTTT. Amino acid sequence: CASSSSPGQITDTQYF.